This T cell receptor beta chain was found in a study of shared clonotypes between healthy human individuals. Germline V lookup: CDR1 MGHRA, CDR2 YSYEKL. V was pared by 1 base and J by 3 bases, with 4 bases between. This CDR3 region has 12 residues. CD8 cells classed as naive were CD45RO-negative and positively selected for CCR7, excluding terminally differentiated effector memory CD45RA+ cells. General study findings and limits: The four-donor shared clonotypes exceeded non-shared clonotypes in generation probability, with non-shared ones scoring lower. Donors were few, which limited the genetic and exposure-history diversity represented. Compared with memory subsets, naive subsets generally had larger estimated richness.

This clone was counted between two and nine times. Its cognate antigen is unknown. The sample carries other DNA sequences with the same CDR3. Genomic DNA (from each subset) was split evenly across several immunoSEQ plates. Generated by immunoSEQ multiplex PCR, the TCRdb table keeps only in-frame clones and is missing some. The data contain around 620,000 clones, 85% to 95% of them singletons. The origin of this receptor is a woman in her twenties or thirties in good health. The sample was naive CD8+ T cells sorted from blood. The chain uses TRBV4-1 and TRBJ2-7; D gene uncertain. The CDR3 is CASSQGSYEQYF. CDR3 sequence (DNA): TGCGCCAGCAGCCAAGGCAGCTACGAGCAGTACTTC.